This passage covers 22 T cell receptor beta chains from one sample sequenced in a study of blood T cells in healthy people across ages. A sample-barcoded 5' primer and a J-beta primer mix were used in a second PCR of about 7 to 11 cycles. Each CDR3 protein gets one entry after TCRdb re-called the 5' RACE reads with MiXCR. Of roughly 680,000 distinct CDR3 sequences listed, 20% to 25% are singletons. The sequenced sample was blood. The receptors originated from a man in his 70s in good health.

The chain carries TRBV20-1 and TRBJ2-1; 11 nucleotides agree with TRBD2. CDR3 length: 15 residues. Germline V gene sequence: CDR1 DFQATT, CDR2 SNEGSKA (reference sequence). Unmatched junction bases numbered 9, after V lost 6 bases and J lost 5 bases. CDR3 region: CSAVLAGGSNNEQFF. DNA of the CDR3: TGCAGTGCCGTTCTAGCGGGGGGTTCAAACAATGAGCAGTTCTTC.

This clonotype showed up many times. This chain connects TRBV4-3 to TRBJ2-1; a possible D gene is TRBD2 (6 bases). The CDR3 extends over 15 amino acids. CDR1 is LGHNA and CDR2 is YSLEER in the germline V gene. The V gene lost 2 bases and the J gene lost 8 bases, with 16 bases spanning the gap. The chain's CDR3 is CASSQIAVAPHEQFF. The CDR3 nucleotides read TGCGCCAGCAGCCAAATAGCGGTTGCCCCCCATGAGCAGTTCTTC.

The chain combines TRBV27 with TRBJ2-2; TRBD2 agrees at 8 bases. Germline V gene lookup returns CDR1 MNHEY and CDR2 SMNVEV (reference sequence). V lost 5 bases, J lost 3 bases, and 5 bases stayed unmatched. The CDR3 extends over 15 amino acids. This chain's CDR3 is CASSRSGSYTGELFF. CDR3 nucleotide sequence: TGTGCCAGCAGTCGAAGCGGGAGTTACACCGGGGAGCTGTTTTTT.

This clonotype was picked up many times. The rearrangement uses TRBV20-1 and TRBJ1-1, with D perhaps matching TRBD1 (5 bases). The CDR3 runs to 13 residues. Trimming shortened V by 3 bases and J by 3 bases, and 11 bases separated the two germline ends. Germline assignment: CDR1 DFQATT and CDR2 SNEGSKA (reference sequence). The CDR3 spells CSASAGSHTEAFF. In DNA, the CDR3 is TGCAGTGCTAGCGCAGGGTCCCACACTGAAGCTTTCTTT.

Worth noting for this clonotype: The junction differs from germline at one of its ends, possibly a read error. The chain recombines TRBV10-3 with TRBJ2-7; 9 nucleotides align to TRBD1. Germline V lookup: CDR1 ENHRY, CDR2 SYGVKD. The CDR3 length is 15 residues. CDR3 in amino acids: CAISKSGTGNYEQYF. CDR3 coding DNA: TGTGCCATCAGTAAGTCCGGGACAGGGAATTACGAGCAGTACTTC.

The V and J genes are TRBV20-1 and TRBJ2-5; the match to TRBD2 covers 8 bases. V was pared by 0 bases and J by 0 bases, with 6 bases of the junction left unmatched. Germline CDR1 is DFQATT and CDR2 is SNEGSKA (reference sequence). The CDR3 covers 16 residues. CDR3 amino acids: CSAREALAGYQETQYF. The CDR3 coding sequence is TGCAGTGCTAGAGAGGCCCTAGCGGGTTACCAAGAGACCCAGTACTTC.

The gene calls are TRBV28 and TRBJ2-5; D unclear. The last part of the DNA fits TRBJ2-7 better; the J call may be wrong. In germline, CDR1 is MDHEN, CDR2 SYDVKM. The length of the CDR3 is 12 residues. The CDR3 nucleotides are TGTGCCAGCAGTCCCCGTAGGAACGAGCAGTACTTC. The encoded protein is CASSPRRNEQYF.

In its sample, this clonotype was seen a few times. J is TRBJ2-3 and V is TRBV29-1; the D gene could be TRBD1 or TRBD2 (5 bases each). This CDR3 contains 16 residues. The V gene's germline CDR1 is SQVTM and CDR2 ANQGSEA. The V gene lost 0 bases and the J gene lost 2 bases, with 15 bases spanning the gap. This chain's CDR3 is CSVEDGTADNTDTQYF. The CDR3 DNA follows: TGCAGCGTTGAAGATGGGACGGCCGACAACACAGATACGCAGTATTTT.

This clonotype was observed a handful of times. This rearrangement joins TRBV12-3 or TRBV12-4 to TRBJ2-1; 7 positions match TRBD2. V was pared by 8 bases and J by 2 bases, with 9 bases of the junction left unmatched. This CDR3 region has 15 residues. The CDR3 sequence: CASGMAGVTYNEQFF. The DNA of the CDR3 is TGTGCCAGCGGGATGGCGGGAGTTACCTACAATGAGCAGTTCTTC.

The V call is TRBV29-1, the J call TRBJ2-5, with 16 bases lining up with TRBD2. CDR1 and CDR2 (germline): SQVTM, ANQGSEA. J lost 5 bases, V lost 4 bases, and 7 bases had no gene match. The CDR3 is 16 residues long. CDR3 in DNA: TGCAGCGTTGTCCCGGGACTAGCGGGAGGGGCGGAGACCCAGTACTTC. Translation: CSVVPGLAGGAETQYF.

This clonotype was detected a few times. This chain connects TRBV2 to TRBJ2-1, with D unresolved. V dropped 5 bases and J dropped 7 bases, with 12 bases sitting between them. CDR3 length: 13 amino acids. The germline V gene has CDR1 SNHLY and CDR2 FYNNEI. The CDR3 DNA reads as TGTGCCAGCAGTAGCGACTCGGTAAATGAGCAGTTCTTC. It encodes CASSSDSVNEQFF.

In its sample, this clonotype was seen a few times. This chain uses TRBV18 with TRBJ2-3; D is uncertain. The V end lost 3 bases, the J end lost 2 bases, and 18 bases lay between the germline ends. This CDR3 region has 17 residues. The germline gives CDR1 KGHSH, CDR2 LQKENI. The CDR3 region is CASSPLMDRQTTDTQYF. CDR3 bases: TGTGCCAGCTCACCCCTGATGGACCGGCAGACCACAGATACGCAGTATTTT.

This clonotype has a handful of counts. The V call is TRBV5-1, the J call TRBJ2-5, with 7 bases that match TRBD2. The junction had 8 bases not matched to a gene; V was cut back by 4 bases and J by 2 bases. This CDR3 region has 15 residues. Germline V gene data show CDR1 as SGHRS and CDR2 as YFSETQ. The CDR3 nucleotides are TGCGCCAGCAGCGTGGGAGGGTTGAGTCAAGAGACCCAGTACTTC. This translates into CASSVGGLSQETQYF.

CDR3 residues: CSALGDKVGNEQFF. Here the CDR3 DNA reads TGCAGTGCATTGGGGGACAAGGTCGGCAATGAGCAGTTCTTC. V gene TRBV20-1 combines with J gene TRBJ2-1, with a tentative D call TRBD1 (6 bases). Germline loops: CDR1 DFQATT, CDR2 SNEGSKA (reference sequence). V gave up 6 bases and J gave up 6 bases, with 18 bases separating them. The CDR3 loop spans 14 amino acids.

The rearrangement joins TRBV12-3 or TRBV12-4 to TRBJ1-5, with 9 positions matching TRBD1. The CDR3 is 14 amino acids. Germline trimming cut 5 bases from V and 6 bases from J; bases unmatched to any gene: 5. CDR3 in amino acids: CASSLQQGAQPQHF. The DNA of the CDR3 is TGTGCCAGCAGTCTCCAACAGGGGGCTCAGCCCCAGCATTTT.

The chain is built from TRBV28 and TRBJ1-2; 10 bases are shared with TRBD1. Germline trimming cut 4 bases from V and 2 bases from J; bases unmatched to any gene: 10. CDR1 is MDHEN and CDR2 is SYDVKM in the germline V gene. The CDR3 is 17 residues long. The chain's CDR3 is CASSYLRDRGRNYGYTF. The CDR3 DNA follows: TGTGCCAGCAGTTATCTACGGGACAGGGGTAGGAACTATGGCTACACCTTC.

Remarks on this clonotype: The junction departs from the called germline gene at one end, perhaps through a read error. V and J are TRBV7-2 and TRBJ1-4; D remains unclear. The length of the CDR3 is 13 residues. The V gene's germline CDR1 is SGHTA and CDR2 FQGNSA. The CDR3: CACSLVVNEKLFF. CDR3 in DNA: TGTGCCTGCAGCTTAGTTGTCAATGAAAAACTGTTTTTT.

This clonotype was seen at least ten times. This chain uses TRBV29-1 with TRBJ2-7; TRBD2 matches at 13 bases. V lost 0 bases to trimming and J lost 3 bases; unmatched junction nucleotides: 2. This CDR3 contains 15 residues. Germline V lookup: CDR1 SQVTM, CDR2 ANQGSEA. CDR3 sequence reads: CSVEETSGRIYEQYF. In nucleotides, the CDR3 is TGCAGCGTTGAAGAGACTAGCGGGAGGATCTACGAGCAGTACTTC.

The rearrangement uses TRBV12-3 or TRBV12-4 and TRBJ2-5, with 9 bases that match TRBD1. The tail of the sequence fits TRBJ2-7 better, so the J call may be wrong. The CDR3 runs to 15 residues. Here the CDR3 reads CASSETGQGTYEQYF. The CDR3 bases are TGTGCCAGCAGCGAGACGGGACAGGGCACCTACGAGCAGTACTTC.

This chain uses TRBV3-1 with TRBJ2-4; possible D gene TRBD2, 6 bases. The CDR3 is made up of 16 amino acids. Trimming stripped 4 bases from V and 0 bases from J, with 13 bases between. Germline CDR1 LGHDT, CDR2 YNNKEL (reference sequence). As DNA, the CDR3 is TGTGCCAGCAGCCCGACGGGACTGGTAGCCAAAAACATTCAGTACTTC. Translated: CASSPTGLVAKNIQYF.

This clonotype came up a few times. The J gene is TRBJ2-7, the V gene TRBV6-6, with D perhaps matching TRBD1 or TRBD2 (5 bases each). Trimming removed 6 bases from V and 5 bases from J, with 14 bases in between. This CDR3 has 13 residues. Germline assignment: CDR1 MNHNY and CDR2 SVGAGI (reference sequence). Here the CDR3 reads CASSRGVTDEQYF. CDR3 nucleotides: TGTGCCAGCAGCCGAGGGGTTACGGACGAGCAGTACTTC.

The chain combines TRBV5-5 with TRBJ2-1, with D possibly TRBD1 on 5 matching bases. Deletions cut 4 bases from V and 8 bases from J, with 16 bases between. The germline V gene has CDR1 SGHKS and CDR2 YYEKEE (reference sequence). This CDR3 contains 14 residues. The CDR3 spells CASSSRSLGDEQFF. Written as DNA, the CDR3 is TGTGCCAGCAGCAGCCGAAGCCTAGGGGATGAGCAGTTCTTC.